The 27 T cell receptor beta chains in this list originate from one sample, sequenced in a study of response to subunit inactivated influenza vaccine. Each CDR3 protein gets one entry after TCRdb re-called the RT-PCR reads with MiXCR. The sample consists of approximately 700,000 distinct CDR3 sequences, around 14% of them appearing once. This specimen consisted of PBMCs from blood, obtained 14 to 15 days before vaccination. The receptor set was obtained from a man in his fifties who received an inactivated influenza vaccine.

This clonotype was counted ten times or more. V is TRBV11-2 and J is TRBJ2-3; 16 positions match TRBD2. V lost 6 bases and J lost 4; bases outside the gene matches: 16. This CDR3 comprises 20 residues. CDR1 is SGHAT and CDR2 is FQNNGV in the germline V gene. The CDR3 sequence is CASSTVWGLAGGRISDTQYF. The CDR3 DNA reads TGTGCCAGCAGTACAGTCTGGGGACTAGCGGGGGGGCGAATCTCAGATACGCAGTATTTT.

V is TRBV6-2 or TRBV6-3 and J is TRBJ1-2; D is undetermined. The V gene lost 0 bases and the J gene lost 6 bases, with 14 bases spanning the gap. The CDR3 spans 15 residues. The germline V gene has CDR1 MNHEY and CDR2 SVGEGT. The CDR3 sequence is CASSYSWQVNDGYTF. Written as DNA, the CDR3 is TGTGCCAGCAGTTACTCGTGGCAGGTTAATGATGGCTACACCTTC.

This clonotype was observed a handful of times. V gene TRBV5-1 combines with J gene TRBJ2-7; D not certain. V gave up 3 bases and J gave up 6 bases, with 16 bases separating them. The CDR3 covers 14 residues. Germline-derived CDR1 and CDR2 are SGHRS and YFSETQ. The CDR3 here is CASSSAGWVSEQYF. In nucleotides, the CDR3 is TGCGCCAGCAGCTCCGCCGGATGGGTTTCCGAGCAGTACTTC. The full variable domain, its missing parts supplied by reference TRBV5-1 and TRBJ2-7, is KAGVTQTPRYLIKTRGQQVTLSCSPISGHRSVSWYQQTPGQGLQFLFEYFSETQRNKGNFPGRFSGRQFSNSRSEMNVSTLELGDSALYLCASSSAGWVSEQYFGPGTRLTVT.

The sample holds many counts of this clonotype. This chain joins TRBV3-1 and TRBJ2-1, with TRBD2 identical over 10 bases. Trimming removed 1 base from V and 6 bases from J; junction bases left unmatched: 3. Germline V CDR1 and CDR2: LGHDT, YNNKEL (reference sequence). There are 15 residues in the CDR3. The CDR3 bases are TGTGCCAGCAGCCAAGTAGCGGGGGGCCTCAATGAGCAGTTCTTC. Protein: CASSQVAGGLNEQFF.

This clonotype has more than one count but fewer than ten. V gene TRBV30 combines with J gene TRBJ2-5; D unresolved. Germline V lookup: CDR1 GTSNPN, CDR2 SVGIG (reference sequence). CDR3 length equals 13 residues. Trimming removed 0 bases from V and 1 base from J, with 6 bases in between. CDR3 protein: CAWSVGSQETQYF. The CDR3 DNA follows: TGTGCCTGGAGTGTCGGTAGCCAAGAGACCCAGTACTTC.

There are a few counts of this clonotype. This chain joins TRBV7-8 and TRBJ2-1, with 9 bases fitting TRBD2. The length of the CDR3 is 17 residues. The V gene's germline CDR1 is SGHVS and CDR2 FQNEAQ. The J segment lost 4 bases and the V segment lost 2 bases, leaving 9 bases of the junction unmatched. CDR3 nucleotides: TGTGCCAGCAGCTTAAAGTTTAGCGGGAGTCGGTACAATGAGCAGTTCTTC. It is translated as CASSLKFSGSRYNEQFF.

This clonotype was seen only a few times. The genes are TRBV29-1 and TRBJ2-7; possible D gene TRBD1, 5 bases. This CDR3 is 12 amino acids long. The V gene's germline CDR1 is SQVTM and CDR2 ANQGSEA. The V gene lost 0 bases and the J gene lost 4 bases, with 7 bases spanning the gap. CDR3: CSVEDQGYEQYF. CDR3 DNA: TGCAGCGTTGAAGACCAGGGTTACGAGCAGTACTTC.

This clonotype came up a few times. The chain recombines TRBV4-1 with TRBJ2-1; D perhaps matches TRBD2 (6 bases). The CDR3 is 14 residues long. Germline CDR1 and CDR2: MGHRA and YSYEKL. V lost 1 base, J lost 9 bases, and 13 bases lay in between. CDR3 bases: TGCGCCAGCAGCCAAGTCGGCGGGGAGAGTGAGCAGTTCTTC. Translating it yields CASSQVGGESEQFF.

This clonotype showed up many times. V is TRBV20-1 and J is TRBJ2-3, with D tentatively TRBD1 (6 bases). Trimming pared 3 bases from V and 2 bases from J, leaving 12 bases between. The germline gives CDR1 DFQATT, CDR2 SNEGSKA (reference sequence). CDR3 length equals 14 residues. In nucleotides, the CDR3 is TGCAGTGCTAGGAGCAGGGGAGACACAGATACGCAGTATTTT. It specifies CSARSRGDTDTQYF.

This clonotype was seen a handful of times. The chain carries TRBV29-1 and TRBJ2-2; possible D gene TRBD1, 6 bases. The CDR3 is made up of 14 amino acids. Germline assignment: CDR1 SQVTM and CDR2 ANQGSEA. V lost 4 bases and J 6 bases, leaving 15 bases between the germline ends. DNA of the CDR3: TGCAGCGTTGTAGGGTACAGGGATCCCGGGGAGCTGTTTTTT. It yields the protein CSVVGYRDPGELFF.

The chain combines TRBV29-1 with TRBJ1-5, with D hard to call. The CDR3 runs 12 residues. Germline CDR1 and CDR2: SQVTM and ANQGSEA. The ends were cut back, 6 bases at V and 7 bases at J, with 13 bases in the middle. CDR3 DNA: TGCAGCGTCCGAGAGGGTCAGCAGCCCCAGCATTTT. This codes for CSVREGQQPQHF.

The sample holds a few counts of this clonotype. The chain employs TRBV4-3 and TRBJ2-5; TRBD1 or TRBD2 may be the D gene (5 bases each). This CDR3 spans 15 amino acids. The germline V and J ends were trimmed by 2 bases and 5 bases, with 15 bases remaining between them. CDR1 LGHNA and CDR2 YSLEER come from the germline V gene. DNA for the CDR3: TGCGCCAGCAGCCAATCCTGGGGGATGGTGGAGACCCAGTACTTC. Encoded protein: CASSQSWGMVETQYF.

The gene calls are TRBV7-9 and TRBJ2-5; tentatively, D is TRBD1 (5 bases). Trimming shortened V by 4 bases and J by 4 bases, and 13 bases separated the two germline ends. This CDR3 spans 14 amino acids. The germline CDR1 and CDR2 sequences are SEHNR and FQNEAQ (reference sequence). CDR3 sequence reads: CASSSLDSLETQYF. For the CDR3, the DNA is TGTGCCAGCAGCTCGCTAGACAGCCTAGAGACCCAGTACTTC.

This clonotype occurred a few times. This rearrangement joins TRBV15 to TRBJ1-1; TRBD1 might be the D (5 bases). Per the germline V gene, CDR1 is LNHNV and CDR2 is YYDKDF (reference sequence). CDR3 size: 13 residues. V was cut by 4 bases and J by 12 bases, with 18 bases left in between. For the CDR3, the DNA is TGTGCCACCAGCACGACAGTACCCGAAGGGACTTTCTTT. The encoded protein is CATSTTVPEGTFF.

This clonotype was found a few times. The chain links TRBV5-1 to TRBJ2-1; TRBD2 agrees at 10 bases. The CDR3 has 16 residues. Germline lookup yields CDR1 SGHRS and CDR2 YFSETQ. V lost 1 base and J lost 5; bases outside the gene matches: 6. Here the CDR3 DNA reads TGCGCCAGCAGCTTGCGTGGGACTAGCGTTCACAATGAGCAGTTCTTC. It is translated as CASSLRGTSVHNEQFF.

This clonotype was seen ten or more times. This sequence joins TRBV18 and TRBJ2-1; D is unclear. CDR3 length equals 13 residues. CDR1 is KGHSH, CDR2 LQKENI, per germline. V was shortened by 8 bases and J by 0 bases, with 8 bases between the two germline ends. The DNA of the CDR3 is TGTGCCAGCAGTTACAACTCCTACAATGAGCAGTTCTTC. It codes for CASSYNSYNEQFF.

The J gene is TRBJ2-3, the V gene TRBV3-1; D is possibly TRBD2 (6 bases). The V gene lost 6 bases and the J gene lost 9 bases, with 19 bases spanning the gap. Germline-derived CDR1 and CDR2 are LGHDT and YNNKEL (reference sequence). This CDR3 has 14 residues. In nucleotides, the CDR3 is TGTGCCAGCAGTCAGGGCCGGGGCCGGGGGACGCAGTATTTT. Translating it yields CASSQGRGRGTQYF.

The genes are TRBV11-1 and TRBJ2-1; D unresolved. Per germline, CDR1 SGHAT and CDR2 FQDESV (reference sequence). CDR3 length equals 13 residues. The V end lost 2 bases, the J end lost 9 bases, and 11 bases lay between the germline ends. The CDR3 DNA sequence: TGTGCCAGCAGCTTAAAAGGGCCGGGTGAGCAGTTCTTC. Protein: CASSLKGPGEQFF. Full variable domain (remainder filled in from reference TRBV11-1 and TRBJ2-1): EAEVAQSPRYKITEKSQAVAFWCDPISGHATLYWYRQILGQGPELLVQFQDESVVDDSQLPKDRFSAERLKGVDSTLKIQPAELGDSAMYLCASSLKGPGEQFFGPGTRLTVL.

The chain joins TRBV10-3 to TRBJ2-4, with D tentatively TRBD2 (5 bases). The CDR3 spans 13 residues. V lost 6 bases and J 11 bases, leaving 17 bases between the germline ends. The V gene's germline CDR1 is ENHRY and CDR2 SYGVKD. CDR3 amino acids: CAIRAQRDEFQYF. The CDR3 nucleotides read TGTGCCATCAGGGCCCAGAGGGATGAGTTTCAGTACTTC.

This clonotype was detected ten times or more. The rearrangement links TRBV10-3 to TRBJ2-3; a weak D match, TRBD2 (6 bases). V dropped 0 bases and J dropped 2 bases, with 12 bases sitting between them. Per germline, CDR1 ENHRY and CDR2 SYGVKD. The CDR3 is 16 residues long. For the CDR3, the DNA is TGTGCCATCAGTGAGTCGGGCGGGGCCTCCACAGATACGCAGTATTTT. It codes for CAISESGGASTDTQYF.

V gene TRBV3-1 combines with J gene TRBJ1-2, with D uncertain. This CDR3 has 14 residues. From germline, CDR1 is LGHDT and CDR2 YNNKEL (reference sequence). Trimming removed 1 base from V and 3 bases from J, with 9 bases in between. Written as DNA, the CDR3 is TGTGCCAGCAGCCAAGGTCACAGTGACTATGGCTACACCTTC. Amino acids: CASSQGHSDYGYTF. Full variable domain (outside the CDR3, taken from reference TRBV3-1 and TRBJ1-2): DTAVSQTPKYLVTQMGNDKSIKCEQNLGHDTMYWYKQDSKKFLKIMFSYNNKELIINETVPNRFSPKSPDKAHLNLHINSLELGDSAVYFCASSQGHSDYGYTFGSGTRLTVV.

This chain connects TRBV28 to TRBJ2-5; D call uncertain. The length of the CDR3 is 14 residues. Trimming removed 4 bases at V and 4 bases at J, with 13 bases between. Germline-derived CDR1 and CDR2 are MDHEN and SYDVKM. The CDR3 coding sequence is TGTGCCAGCAGTTCGCGGTCTGGCGCAGAGACCCAGTACTTC. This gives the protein CASSSRSGAETQYF.

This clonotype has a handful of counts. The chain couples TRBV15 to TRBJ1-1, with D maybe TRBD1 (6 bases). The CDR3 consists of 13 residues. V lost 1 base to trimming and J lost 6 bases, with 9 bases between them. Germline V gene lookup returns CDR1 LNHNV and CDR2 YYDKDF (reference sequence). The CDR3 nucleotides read TGTGCCACCAGCAGAGGGGGGGCGGCTGAAGCTTTCTTT. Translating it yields CATSRGGAAEAFF.

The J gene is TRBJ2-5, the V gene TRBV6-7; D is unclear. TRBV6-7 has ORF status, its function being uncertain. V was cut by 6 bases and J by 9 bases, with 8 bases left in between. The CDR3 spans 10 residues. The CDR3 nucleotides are TGTGCCAGCAGGCCCTTGCCCCAGTACTTC. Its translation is CASRPLPQYF.

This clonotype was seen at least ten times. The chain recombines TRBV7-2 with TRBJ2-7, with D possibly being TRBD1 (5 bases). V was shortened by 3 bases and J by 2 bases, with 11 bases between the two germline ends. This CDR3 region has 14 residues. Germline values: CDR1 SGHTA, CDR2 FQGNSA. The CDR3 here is CASSFRQGTYEQYF. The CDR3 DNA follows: TGTGCCAGCAGCTTTCGGCAGGGTACCTACGAGCAGTACTTC.

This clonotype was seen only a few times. CDR3 region: CAISQREGRNEQFF. CDR3 nucleotides: TGTGCCATCAGTCAGCGGGAGGGCCGCAATGAGCAGTTCTTC. The chain has TRBV10-3 and TRBJ2-1; TRBD2 matches 10 bases. V lost 5 bases and J lost 6; bases outside the gene matches: 4. From germline, CDR1 is ENHRY and CDR2 SYGVKD. The CDR3 length is 14 residues.

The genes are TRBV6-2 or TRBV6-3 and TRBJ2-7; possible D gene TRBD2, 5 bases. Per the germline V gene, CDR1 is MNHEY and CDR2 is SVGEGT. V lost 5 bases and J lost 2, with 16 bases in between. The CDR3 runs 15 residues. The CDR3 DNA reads TGTGCCAGCAGTAGAGCGGCGATTCTCACCTACGAGCAGTACTTC. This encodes CASSRAAILTYEQYF.